This TCR beta chain was obtained from a study of neurological immune-mediated disorders. Trimming stripped 2 bases from V and 7 bases from J, with 14 bases between. The germline gives CDR1 LGHDT, CDR2 YNNKEL (reference sequence). The CDR3 runs 14 residues. In its sample, this clonotype was seen many times. Its antigen is as yet unknown. Preparation of the unsorted libraries drew on 2 million PBMCs stored at -80 C. Each TCR transcript was tagged with a 10-nucleotide random UMI during 5'RACE. TCRdb re-derived calls from the 5' RACE reads in MiXCR, one entry per CDR3 protein. The sample records roughly 52,000 distinct CDR3 sequences, less than 4% being singletons. General study points: There was no clinical or MRI feature that showed an association with the multiple sclerosis repertoire cluster.

This sequence originates from a man between 60 and 75 years old with multiple sclerosis. The chain couples TRBV3-1 to TRBJ1-2; D might be TRBD1 (5 bases). The sample was PBMCs. The CDR3 DNA follows: TGTGCCAGCAGCCAAAATACAGGTCGCTCTGGCTACACCTTC. It is translated as CASSQNTGRSGYTF.